Below are 8 T cell receptor beta chains sequenced from a single sample in a study of post-analysis software for immune sequencing data. The antigens for these receptors are not known. TCR beta cDNA libraries had unique molecular identifiers. MiXCR was run by TCRdb on the PCR reads, yielding one entry per CDR3 protein. Seen here are hundreds of thousands of distinct CDR3 sequences, 25% to 30% observed once, and the top ten hold around 0.56%. Study outcomes and limitations: Four to six TRBV segments were more frequent in patients than controls; TRBV5-6, TRBV5-1 and TRBV20-1 belonged to this group.

The sample taken for sequencing was blood. These receptors all stem from a girl under 18 with multiple sclerosis.

This clonotype was detected a few times. CDR3 in DNA: TGTGCCAGCAGTTTATCGAGGGCAGGGCGAGCCGGGGAGCTGTTTTTT. Translated: CASSLSRAGRAGELFF. The rearrangement links TRBV27 to TRBJ2-2; D may match TRBD1 or TRBD2 (5 bases each). From germline, CDR1 is MNHEY and CDR2 SMNVEV (reference sequence). There are 16 residues in the CDR3. V shed 0 bases and J shed 6 bases, with 14 bases lying between them.

The chain carries TRBV18 and TRBJ1-6, with D possibly being TRBD1 (5 bases). CDR1 KGHSH and CDR2 LQKENI come from the germline V gene. Between the trimmed V and J ends, which lost 8 bases and 9 bases, there was a span of 11 bases. CDR3 size: 12 residues. CDR3 DNA sequence: TGTGCCAGCCAGGGTGGGGGTTCACCCCTCCACTTT. Protein product: CASQGGGSPLHF.

This sequence joins TRBV5-6 and TRBJ1-1; no reliable D call. V was cut by 0 bases and J by 1 base, with 10 bases left in between. The CDR3 is 15 amino acids. Per the germline V gene, CDR1 is SGHDT and CDR2 is YYEEEE. The CDR3 here is CASSLGAAGNTEAFF. CDR3 bases: TGTGCCAGCAGCTTGGGTGCGGCCGGGAACACTGAAGCTTTCTTT.

This clonotype was counted only a few times. The chain joins TRBV7-2 to TRBJ1-2, with a tentative D call TRBD1 (6 bases). CDR1 and CDR2 from the germline V gene are SGHTA and FQGNSA. The CDR3 has 15 amino acids. V lost 0 bases and J lost 4, with 12 bases in between. CDR3 loop: CASSLAEGDGYGYTF. CDR3 DNA sequence: TGTGCCAGCAGCTTAGCGGAGGGGGACGGCTATGGCTACACCTTC.

The genes are TRBV7-3 and TRBJ2-5; 7 positions agree with TRBD1. The CDR3 is made up of 18 amino acids. The germline gives CDR1 SGHTA, CDR2 FQGTGA. The V segment lost 1 base and the J segment 2 bases; nucleotides outside the gene matches: 13. The chain's CDR3 is CASSLIGSQDRRQETQYF. CDR3 nucleotides: TGTGCCAGCAGCTTAATTGGATCGCAGGACAGGAGACAAGAGACCCAGTACTTC.

In this sample, this clonotype turned up a few times. The chain recombines TRBV20-1 with TRBJ2-5; 8 nucleotides align to TRBD2. This CDR3 has 14 residues. V was clipped by 5 bases and J by 2 bases; unmatched bases: 7. Germline values: CDR1 DFQATT, CDR2 SNEGSKA (reference sequence). The CDR3 region is CSAYDSGGQETQYF. CDR3 DNA sequence: TGCAGTGCTTATGACTCGGGGGGGCAAGAGACCCAGTACTTC.

This clonotype was recorded a few times. The chain employs TRBV28 and TRBJ2-7; 12 positions match TRBD2. CDR1 and CDR2 from the germline V gene are MDHEN and SYDVKM. The CDR3 extends over 14 amino acids. V lost 5 bases, J lost 5 bases, and 4 bases stayed unmatched. The CDR3: CASSARLAGDEQYF. The CDR3 nucleotides are TGTGCCAGCAGTGCCAGACTAGCGGGAGACGAGCAGTACTTC.

This clonotype came up many times. The rearrangement links TRBV20-1 to TRBJ2-5; 9 nucleotides agree with TRBD2. This CDR3 spans 16 amino acids. CDR1 is DFQATT and CDR2 is SNEGSKA in the germline V gene (reference sequence). V lost 3 bases, J lost 3 bases, and 11 bases stayed unmatched. The CDR3 region is CSASVSGGVMKETQYF. The DNA for the CDR3 is TGCAGTGCTAGTGTTAGCGGGGGAGTAATGAAAGAGACCCAGTACTTC.